The 20 T cell receptor beta chains presented below share a single source sample, sequenced in a study of T cells in Graves' hyperthyroidism and ophthalmopathy. RNA transcripts served as the template for amplifying TCR beta CDR3 regions. When the TCR CDR3 underwent first-round RT-PCR, the HTBI primer set was used. TCRdb recomputed calls from the multiplex PCR reads with MiXCR, one row per CDR3 protein. Here the sample spans around 350,000 distinct CDR3 sequences, 13% to 15% being singletons. Sample: blood. All receptors derive from a woman aged 55 to 70 with Graves' ophthalmopathy.

Ten or more counts support this clonotype. This chain joins TRBV18 and TRBJ1-1, with a possible D match to TRBD1 (5 bases). Trimming shortened V by 3 bases and J by 2 bases, and 10 bases separated the two germline ends. This CDR3 region has 14 residues. Germline assignment: CDR1 KGHSH and CDR2 LQKENI. CDR3 protein: CASSPLRGNTEAFF. CDR3 bases: TGTGCCAGCTCACCCCTGAGGGGTAACACTGAAGCTTTCTTT.

This clonotype was recorded at least ten times. The rearrangement uses TRBV30 and TRBJ2-7; a possible D gene is TRBD2 (5 bases). Germline V gene data show CDR1 as GTSNPN and CDR2 as SVGIG (reference sequence). The CDR3 runs to 13 residues. The V end was cut by 0 bases, the J end by 2 bases, with 8 bases between. CDR3 in DNA: TGTGCCTGGAGTGTTAGCGCTCCCTACGAGCAGTACTTC. As protein: CAWSVSAPYEQYF.

This clonotype was picked up many times. The chain is built from TRBV11-2 and TRBJ2-7; TRBD1 aligns across 9 bases. Losses at the gene ends were 5 bases for V and 6 bases for J; bases not matched to a gene: 8. CDR1 is SGHAT, CDR2 FQNNGV, per germline. This CDR3 has 14 residues. The CDR3: CASSPTGGLSEQYF. CDR3 DNA sequence: TGTGCCAGCAGCCCTACAGGGGGCTTGAGCGAGCAGTACTTC.

This clonotype showed up many times. The chain uses TRBV5-1 and TRBJ2-1, with TRBD2 identical over 10 bases. The CDR3 runs 14 residues. Per the germline V gene, CDR1 is SGHRS and CDR2 is YFSETQ. V lost 1 base to trimming and J lost 9 bases; unmatched junction nucleotides: 4. As DNA, the CDR3 is TGCGCCAGCAGCTTGACTAGCGGGACGACTGAGCAGTTCTTC. It yields the protein CASSLTSGTTEQFF.

At least ten counts were recorded for this clonotype. The chain links TRBV6-6 to TRBJ2-7; perhaps TRBD2 as D (5 bases). The length of the CDR3 is 11 residues. Germline V CDR1 and CDR2: MNHNY, SVGAGI (reference sequence). With 0 bases removed from V and 12 bases from J, the gap between germline ends came to 9 bases. The CDR3 sequence is CASSYSGSSYF. DNA for the CDR3: TGTGCCAGCAGTTACTCGGGGAGTTCGTACTTC.

The chain is built from TRBV20-1 and TRBJ1-5, with D possibly matching TRBD1 (5 bases). The germline gives CDR1 DFQATT, CDR2 SNEGSKA (reference sequence). This CDR3 is built from 15 residues. The ends were cut back, 6 bases at V and 7 bases at J, with 22 bases in the middle. CDR3 sequence (DNA): TGCAGTGCCCCTTTGGGGGGAAGGGACCAGCAGCCCCAGCATTTT. Its protein product is CSAPLGGRDQQPQHF.

The chain carries TRBV29-1 and TRBJ1-1; 8 bases line up with TRBD1. There are 13 residues in the CDR3. The V gene's germline CDR1 is SQVTM and CDR2 ANQGSEA. V lost 7 bases and J lost 3; bases outside the gene matches: 7. The CDR3 DNA reads TGCAGCGCCAGACAGGGGAGGGACACTGAAGCTTTCTTT. Amino acid sequence: CSARQGRDTEAFF.

This clonotype was recorded many times. The V call is TRBV7-8, the J call TRBJ2-7; D possibly matches TRBD1 or TRBD2 (6 bases each). The CDR3 totals 15 residues. The V gene's germline CDR1 is SGHVS and CDR2 FQNEAQ. Trimming shortened V by 5 bases and J by 0 bases, and 14 bases separated the two germline ends. CDR3 bases: TGTGCCAGCAGCCAGTCGGGGGCCAGCTCCTACGAGCAGTACTTC. It is translated as CASSQSGASSYEQYF.

V is TRBV12-5 and J is TRBJ1-1; D is uncertain. V was trimmed by 10 bases and J by 6 bases, leaving 9 bases between them. Per germline, CDR1 LGHNT and CDR2 FRNRAP. CDR3 length equals 10 residues. The DNA of the CDR3 is TGTGCTACCTCTCTTTCTGAAGCTTTCTTT. Residues: CATSLSEAFF.

The chain recombines TRBV27 with TRBJ2-1; D is ambiguous. V shed 8 bases and J shed 7 bases, with 6 bases lying between them. Germline CDR1 and CDR2: MNHEY and SMNVEV (reference sequence). There are 10 residues in the CDR3. CDR3 in amino acids: CASGINEQFF. The CDR3 region has the DNA TGTGCCAGCGGGATTAATGAGCAGTTCTTC.

The chain combines TRBV19 with TRBJ2-7, with 7 nucleotides matching TRBD1. V lost 5 bases, J lost 3 bases, and 10 bases stayed unmatched. Germline V CDR1 and CDR2: LNHDA, SQIVND (reference sequence). CDR3 size: 15 residues. CDR3 region: CASSPTGTPYYEQYF. CDR3 bases: TGTGCCAGTAGTCCGACAGGGACACCTTACTACGAGCAGTACTTC. The variable domain in full, with the rest retrieved from reference TRBV19 and TRBJ2-7, is DGGITQSPKYLFRKEGQNVTLSCEQNLNHDAMYWYRQDPGQGLRLIYYSQIVNDFQKGDIAEGYSVSREKKESFPLTVTSAQKNPTAFYLCASSPTGTPYYEQYFGPGTRLTVT.

This clonotype was observed many times. The chain uses TRBV29-1 and TRBJ2-7; D is perhaps TRBD1 (6 bases). Germline V CDR1 and CDR2: SQVTM, ANQGSEA. Trimming left V 4 bases short and J 1 base short, with 8 bases between. CDR3 length: 12 residues. CDR3 loop: CSVGDTSYEQYF. In nucleotides, the CDR3 is TGCAGCGTTGGGGACACGTCCTACGAGCAGTACTTC.

This clonotype was detected ten times or more. The V call is TRBV11-3, the J call TRBJ2-1; D possibly uses TRBD1 or TRBD2 (8 bases each). V shed 8 bases and J shed 8 bases, with 31 bases lying between them. The CDR3 is made up of 18 amino acids. Germline V gene lookup returns CDR1 SGHNT and CDR2 YENEEA. The CDR3 region is CASPTGGKGAREGYEQFF. CDR3 DNA: TGTGCCAGCCCCACAGGGGGTAAGGGGGCCCGGGAGGGCTATGAGCAGTTCTTC.

This clonotype showed up many times. The rearrangement joins TRBV7-2 to TRBJ2-7; TRBD1 matches 7 bases. Trimming took 2 bases from V and 0 from J; bases not matched to a gene: 7. The CDR3 consists of 16 residues. Germline CDR1 and CDR2: SGHTA and FQGNSA. The CDR3 DNA sequence: TGTGCCAGCAGCTTAAGTGGGACAGCCGACTCCTACGAGCAGTACTTC. Translation gives CASSLSGTADSYEQYF.

This clonotype was seen only a few times. This sequence joins TRBV20-1 and TRBJ2-1; TRBD2 matches 13 bases. CDR1 is DFQATT, CDR2 SNEGSKA, per germline (reference sequence). The CDR3 consists of 17 residues. Germline trimming cut 6 bases from V and 2 bases from J; bases unmatched to any gene: 10. The CDR3 sequence is CSAKRTSGGSAYNEQFF. For the CDR3, the DNA is TGCAGTGCCAAGCGGACTAGCGGGGGATCGGCCTACAATGAGCAGTTCTTC.

The chain combines TRBV10-2 with TRBJ1-4, with D hard to call. Germline loops: CDR1 WSHSY, CDR2 SAAADI. This CDR3 is built from 14 residues. V lost 4 bases and J 2 bases, leaving 8 bases between the germline ends. The CDR3 sequence is CASSGSGTNEKLFF. The CDR3 coding sequence is TGCGCCAGCAGTGGATCGGGGACTAATGAAAAACTGTTTTTT.

This clonotype was seen ten or more times. This chain uses TRBV12-3 or TRBV12-4 with TRBJ1-1, with D unresolved. V was trimmed by 2 bases and J by 4 bases, leaving 14 bases between them. The CDR3 has 15 amino acids. The CDR3 sequence is CASSLSKGGFTEAFF. As DNA, the CDR3 is TGTGCCAGCAGTTTATCCAAGGGAGGTTTCACTGAAGCTTTCTTT.

In this sample, this clonotype turned up many times. The rearrangement joins TRBV11-2 to TRBJ2-5; D uncertain. The germline gives CDR1 SGHAT, CDR2 FQNNGV. V was pared by 3 bases and J by 7 bases, with 18 bases between. The CDR3 sequence is 15 residues long. The CDR3 DNA follows: TGTGCCAGCAGCTTCGACACCGGCACAGTGGGGACCCAGTACTTC. Its protein is CASSFDTGTVGTQYF.

The J gene is TRBJ1-3, the V gene TRBV12-3 or TRBV12-4; no clear D. This CDR3 is 14 amino acids long. V gave up 1 base and J gave up 7 bases, with 11 bases separating them. CDR3 protein: CASSLGAGVNTIYF. The CDR3, as DNA: TGTGCCAGCAGTTTAGGCGCGGGAGTGAACACCATATATTTT.

In its sample, this clonotype was seen a few times. CDR3 residues: CASRFGGYEQYF. The DNA for the CDR3 is TGTGCCAGCAGATTCGGGGGCTACGAGCAGTACTTC. The chain uses TRBV2 and TRBJ2-7, with D possibly being TRBD2 (6 bases). Trimming removed 6 bases from V and 3 bases from J, with 9 bases in between. The length of the CDR3 is 12 residues. The V gene's germline CDR1 is SNHLY and CDR2 FYNNEI. Looking up the rest from reference TRBV2 and TRBJ2-7 gives the full variable domain: EPEVTQTPSHQVTQMGQEVILRCVPISNHLYFYWYRQILGQKVEFLVSFYNNEISEKSEIFDDQFSVERPDGSNFTLKIRSTKLEDSAMYFCASRFGGYEQYFGPGTRLTVT.